A selection of T cell receptor beta chains follows, all from one sample in a study of cytomegalovirus exposure and HLA in healthy donors. The assay was immunoSEQ multiplex PCR, and TCRdb's table has in-frame clones only and misses some. The data hold around 180,000 clones, with roughly 82% observed a single time. Sequenced sample: PBMCs. The source of these receptors is a girl between 2 and 10 years old in good health and CMV-seropositive. Both conserved end residues are part of each CDR3. The D gene is left open where the match is weak. Some rows mark clone size as missing; the rest say once, few, many or name a class of expanded clone.

size	D	V	J	CDR3	DNA
once	-	TRBV29-1	TRBJ2-3	CSVDWGVASTDTQYF	TGCAGCGTTGACTGGGGGGTCGCTAGCACAGATACGCAGTATTTT
-	-	TRBV25-1	TRBJ2-7	CASSEYRDTSYEQYF	TGTGCCAGCAGTGAATATCGGGACACCTCCTACGAGCAGTACTTC
-	-	TRBV28	TRBJ1-5	CASHGGSGQPQHF	TGTGCCAGCCACGGGGGATCGGGGCAGCCCCAGCATTTT
few	TRBD2	TRBV28	TRBJ2-7	CASTPPLTSGIPPEQYF	TGTGCCAGCACCCCCCCGCTGACTAGCGGGATCCCTCCGGAGCAGTACTTC
-	-	TRBV5-4	TRBJ2-7	CASSLMGRDTYEQYF	TGTGCCAGCAGCTTGATGGGCCGGGACACCTACGAGCAGTACTTC
-	-	TRBV2	TRBJ1-1	CANRDRRNTEAFF	TGTGCCAACCGAGACAGGAGGAACACTGAAGCTTTCTTT
-	-	TRBV6-1	TRBJ1-5	CASWGVWGSNQPQHF	TGTGCCAGCTGGGGGGTGTGGGGAAGCAATCAGCCCCAGCATTTT
once	-	TRBV27	TRBJ1-6	CASSLRQTYNSPLHF	TGTGCCAGCAGTCTCCGACAGACCTATAATTCACCCCTCCACTTT
-	TRBD2	TRBV6-5	TRBJ2-7	CASRSPGGPHEQYF	TGTGCCAGTAGGTCGCCGGGAGGGCCCCACGAGCAGTACTTC
-	-	TRBV15	TRBJ2-7	CATSRDLGGQRRDYEQYF	TGTGCCACCAGCAGAGATCTCGGGGGGCAGCGGCGGGACTACGAGCAGTACTTC
-	-	TRBV5-6	TRBJ1-2	CASSLIGASNYGYTF	TGTGCCAGCAGCTTGATAGGGGCCTCTAACTATGGCTACACCTTC
-	-	TRBV6-5	TRBJ2-7	CASSNPKRGSYEQYF	TGTGCCAGCAGTAACCCTAAAAGGGGGTCCTACGAGCAGTACTTC
-	TRBD1	TRBV19	TRBJ2-4	CAIPGQGPKNIQYF	TGTGCCATTCCGGGACAGGGCCCCAAAAACATTCAGTACTTC
-	TRBD2	TRBV11-2	TRBJ2-5	CASSLGGLAVAETQYF	TGTGCCAGCAGCTTAGGCGGACTAGCGGTGGCGGAGACCCAGTACTTC
-	TRBD1	TRBV6-5	TRBJ2-7	CATARTGGEQYF	TGTGCCACCGCGCGGACAGGGGGCGAGCAGTACTTC
-	-	TRBV5-4	TRBJ1-6	CASSLGGWGPPLHF	TGTGCCAGCAGCTTGGGGGGCTGGGGCCCACCCCTCCACTTT
-	-	TRBV5-1	TRBJ2-5	CASSLNSVETQYF	TGCGCCAGCAGCTTAAATAGTGTGGAGACCCAGTACTTC
-	TRBD1	TRBV4-1	TRBJ1-1	CASSAHDRGRVAVYTEAFF	TGCGCCAGCAGCGCCCATGACAGGGGGCGCGTGGCGGTCTACACTGAAGCTTTCTTT
-	-	TRBV5-1	TRBJ2-7	CASSLGGFRDTTYEQYF	TGCGCCAGCAGCTTGGGTGGATTCAGGGACACAACCTACGAGCAGTACTTC
-	-	TRBV6-1	TRBJ1-1	CASRETPTNTEAFF	TGTGCCAGCAGAGAGACTCCGACGAACACTGAAGCTTTCTTT
-	TRBD1	TRBV28	TRBJ1-5	CGGGQVNQPQHF	TGTGGGGGTGGACAGGTTAATCAGCCCCAGCATTTT
-	TRBD2	TRBV19	TRBJ2-5	CASSQLSGSVKTQYF	TGTGCCAGTAGTCAATTGAGCGGGAGTGTAAAGACCCAGTACTTC
-	TRBD1	TRBV6-1	TRBJ2-7	CASGRGSYEQYF	TGTGCCAGTGGCAGGGGGTCTTACGAGCAGTACTTC
-	-	TRBV7-9	TRBJ1-1	CSSSFSGTEAFF	TGTTCCAGCAGCTTCTCAGGGACTGAAGCTTTCTTT
-	TRBD1	TRBV14	TRBJ2-7	CASSRRQGNYEQYF	TGTGCCAGCAGCCGAAGACAGGGAAACTACGAGCAGTACTTC
-	-	TRBV5-4	TRBJ2-6	CASSFHPATPGLANVLTF	TGTGCCAGCAGCTTTCATCCTGCGACACCGGGATTGGCCAACGTCCTGACTTTC
once	-	TRBV5-1	TRBJ2-4	CASSTVAASIQYF	TGCGCCAGCAGTACGGTAGCAGCGAGCATTCAGTACTTC
-	TRBD1	TRBV27	TRBJ1-5	CASSLLQGEGQPQHF	TGTGCCAGCAGTTTACTACAGGGGGAGGGACAGCCCCAGCATTTT
once	TRBD1	TRBV6-4	TRBJ2-2	CASSEQGANTGELFF	TGTGCCAGCAGTGAACAGGGGGCGAACACCGGGGAGCTGTTTTTT
-	TRBD1	TRBV4-2	TRBJ2-1	CASSQAWTGRSYNEQFF	TGTGCCAGCAGCCAAGCGTGGACAGGGAGGTCCTACAATGAGCAGTTCTTC
-	-	TRBV28	TRBJ2-7	CASSLTSSYEQYF	TGTGCCAGCAGTTTAACAAGCTCCTACGAGCAGTACTTC
-	TRBD2	TRBV2	TRBJ2-7	CASTQRAGVHEQYF	TGTGCCAGCACCCAAAGGGCGGGAGTCCACGAGCAGTACTTC
-	-	TRBV5-6	TRBJ1-2	CASSSVNTDRNYGYTF	TGTGCCAGCAGCTCCGTTAATACCGACAGGAACTATGGCTACACCTTC
-	-	TRBV2	TRBJ2-1	CASGYGSWEFF	TGTGCCAGCGGATACGGGTCTTGGGAGTTCTTC
-	-	TRBV15	TRBJ1-5	CATSREGYQPQHF	TGTGCCACCAGCAGGGAGGGCTATCAGCCCCAGCATTTT
once	-	TRBV7-7	TRBJ2-7	CASSLAGESYEQYF	TGTGCTAGCAGCTTGGCAGGGGAATCCTACGAGCAGTACTTC
-	-	TRBV7-3	TRBJ2-4	CASSLDPLAKNIQYF	TGTGCCAGCAGCCTAGACCCTCTAGCCAAAAACATTCAGTACTTC
-	-	TRBV9	TRBJ2-5	CASSVDARPRQETQYF	TGTGCCAGCAGCGTAGATGCGCGTCCTCGACAAGAGACCCAGTACTTC
-	-	TRBV30	TRBJ1-4	CAWSTVRLFF	TGTGCCTGGAGTACTGTCCGTCTGTTTTTT
-	-	TRBV10-3	TRBJ1-5	CAISESAVQPQHF	TGTGCCATCAGTGAGTCGGCCGTTCAGCCCCAGCATTTT
-	TRBD1	TRBV4-2	TRBJ1-2	CASSQAGTVNSNYGYTF	TGTGCCAGCAGCCAAGCAGGGACAGTCAATTCTAACTATGGCTACACCTTC
-	TRBD1	TRBV19	TRBJ1-5	CASSGWTGDQPQHF	TGTGCCAGTAGTGGGTGGACAGGGGATCAGCCCCAGCATTTT
-	-	TRBV19	TRBJ1-1	CASSPRPGLEAFF	TGTGCCAGTAGTCCGCGGCCGGGACTTGAAGCTTTCTTT
-	-	TRBV4-1	TRBJ1-6	CASSQVETRNSPLHF	TGCGCCAGCAGCCAAGTTGAGACACGGAATTCACCCCTCCACTTT
-	TRBD2	TRBV29-1	TRBJ2-1	CSVEDFPRLAGGLNEQFF	TGCAGCGTTGAAGACTTTCCCCGACTAGCGGGGGGGCTCAATGAGCAGTTCTTC
-	-	TRBV15	TRBJ1-6	CATSRVPGRGNSPLHF	TGTGCCACCAGCAGAGTTCCAGGCAGGGGAAATTCACCCCTCCACTTT
-	-	TRBV11-2	TRBJ2-4	CASQLGPGWGNIQYF	TGTGCCAGTCAGCTCGGTCCAGGGTGGGGAAACATTCAGTACTTC
few	TRBD1	TRBV5-8	TRBJ1-1	CASSPRGQGNTEAFF	TGTGCCAGCAGCCCCCGGGGACAGGGTAACACTGAAGCTTTCTTT
-	-	TRBV10-3	TRBJ1-2	CAISESERGSNYGYTF	TGTGCCATCAGTGAGTCGGAGAGGGGGTCTAACTATGGCTACACCTTC
-	TRBD2	TRBV4-1	TRBJ2-1	CASSQDLELAVHNEQFF	TGCGCCAGCAGCCAAGATCTCGAGCTAGCGGTCCACAATGAGCAGTTCTTC